These 32 T cell receptor beta chains came from one sample sequenced in a study of blood T cell repertoires in COVID-19 (dated by TCRdb to the early 2020s). Receptors were amplified or captured by the immunoSEQ multiplex PCR assay. TCRdb carries this immuneACCESS record with in-frame sequences only. Its versions omit some clonotypes, under half of them owing to an unresolved V gene in the studies checked, with the rest unexplained. The sample table contains just over 150,000 clones; only one count was recorded for around 85% of them. The top ten constitute about 2.4% of the sample. Sequences were obtained from peripheral blood. The receptors come from a woman in her 70s with acute or convalescent COVID-19.

The chain employs TRBV28 and TRBJ2-4; TRBD1 matches at 8 bases. V trimming: 2 bases; J trimming: 1 base; junction bases outside the gene matches: 1. The CDR3 loop spans 15 amino acids. CDR1 is MDHEN and CDR2 is SYDVKM in the germline V gene. CDR3 protein: CASSLRTGAKNIQYF. The CDR3 bases are TGTGCCAGCAGTTTAAGGACAGGGGCCAAAAACATTCAGTACTTC.

This chain joins TRBV5-1 and TRBJ2-1; TRBD1 is a possible D gene (6 bases). V gave up 1 base and J gave up 4 bases, with 15 bases separating them. From germline, CDR1 is SGHRS and CDR2 YFSETQ. This CDR3 has 16 residues. This CDR3 is CASSLPSLDRYNEQFF. The CDR3 DNA is TGCGCCAGCAGCTTGCCCTCTCTGGACAGATACAATGAGCAGTTCTTC.

The rearrangement joins TRBV27 to TRBJ1-5; D unclear. CDR3 length: 13 amino acids. Germline values: CDR1 MNHEY, CDR2 SMNVEV (reference sequence). V dropped 3 bases and J dropped 6 bases, with 9 bases sitting between them. The CDR3 protein is CASSFKEGQPQHF. The CDR3 DNA sequence: TGTGCCAGCAGTTTCAAAGAGGGTCAGCCCCAGCATTTT.

J is TRBJ1-3 and V is TRBV5-6; possible D gene TRBD1, 5 bases. The CDR3 is 17 amino acids. The germline V gene has CDR1 SGHDT and CDR2 YYEEEE. V was shortened by 0 bases and J by 3 bases, with 16 bases between the two germline ends. Written as DNA, the CDR3 is TGTGCCAGCAGCTTGGTTCGGCAGGGATCGGGTGGAAACACCATATATTTT. Translated: CASSLVRQGSGGNTIYF.

This clone was recorded once. V gene TRBV4-1 combines with J gene TRBJ1-2, with a possible D match to TRBD1 (6 bases). The V and J ends lost 1 base and 7 bases respectively, with 13 bases between them. Germline CDR1 MGHRA, CDR2 YSYEKL. This CDR3 region has 14 residues. CDR3 loop: CASSQVAGGFGYTF. The CDR3 DNA is TGCGCCAGCAGCCAAGTAGCGGGGGGCTTTGGCTACACCTTC.

CDR3 nucleotides: TGTGCCAGCAGCCCCGGGACTACCAATTCACCCCTCCACTTT. Translating it yields CASSPGTTNSPLHF. The chain carries TRBV3-1 (or the pseudogene TRBV3-2) and TRBJ1-6, with D maybe TRBD1 (5 bases). V dropped 4 bases and J dropped 7 bases, with 11 bases sitting between them. The CDR3 consists of 14 residues. Germline V lookup: CDR1 LGHDT, CDR2 YNNKEL (reference sequence).

The chain employs TRBV6-5 and TRBJ2-7, with D possibly being TRBD2 (6 bases). This CDR3 has 15 residues. V was trimmed by 6 bases and J by 4 bases, leaving 19 bases between them. The germline CDR1 and CDR2 sequences are MNHEY and SVGAGI. In nucleotides, the CDR3 is TGTGCCAGCAGCTCTGGAGGGCACCCGGGTTACGAGCAGTACTTC. Its protein product is CASSSGGHPGYEQYF.

This clone was counted once. The chain couples TRBV6-6 to TRBJ1-1; 7 bases fit TRBD1. The CDR3 extends over 18 amino acids. With V trimmed by 5 bases and J by 1 base, 16 bases remained unmatched. Germline CDR1 MNHNY, CDR2 SVGAGI (reference sequence). The CDR3 region has the DNA TGTGCCAGCAGTCGCAGGGGTTCTGGACAGGACCGGAACACTGAAGCTTTCTTT. This sequence encodes CASSRRGSGQDRNTEAFF.

The chain couples TRBV28 to TRBJ2-3, with 8 bases matching TRBD2. V was clipped by 6 bases and J by 0 bases; unmatched bases: 5. The CDR3 is 15 residues long. In germline, CDR1 is MDHEN, CDR2 SYDVKM. DNA for the CDR3: TGTGCCAGCAGCCCGGGACTAGTTAGCACAGATACGCAGTATTTT. Encoded protein: CASSPGLVSTDTQYF. The full variable domain, in which reference TRBV28 and TRBJ2-3 provide the parts outside the CDR3, is DVKVTQSSRYLVKRTGEKVFLECVQDMDHENMFWYRQDPGLGLRLIYFSYDVKMKEKGDIPEGYSVSREKKERFSLILESASTNQTSMYLCASSPGLVSTDTQYFGPGTRLTVL.

The V and J genes are TRBV6-5 and TRBJ2-7; possibly TRBD1 for D (5 bases). This CDR3 spans 12 amino acids. V was pared by 9 bases and J by 6 bases, with 15 bases between. Germline CDR1 MNHEY, CDR2 SVGAGI. Here the CDR3 reads CASRRTPLEQYF. The CDR3 DNA reads as TGTGCCAGTCGGCGGACACCTCTCGAGCAGTACTTC.

The genes are TRBV7-2 and TRBJ2-3, with D possibly TRBD2 on 7 matching bases. Germline V gives CDR1 SGHTA, CDR2 FQGNSA. There are 16 residues in the CDR3. V dropped 4 bases and J dropped 0 bases, with 14 bases sitting between them. CDR3 protein: CASSYGGGLSTDTQYF. CDR3 coding DNA: TGTGCCAGCAGCTACGGCGGGGGCCTTAGCACAGATACGCAGTATTTT.

The rearrangement joins TRBV6-5 to TRBJ2-1; D is uncertain. Germline CDR1 MNHEY, CDR2 SVGAGI. Trimming took off 8 bases at V and 0 bases at J, with 14 bases between the two ends. The CDR3 totals 15 residues. CDR3: CASVKQWSSYNEQFF. Here the CDR3 DNA reads TGTGCCAGCGTGAAGCAGTGGAGCTCCTACAATGAGCAGTTCTTC.

This rearrangement joins TRBV4-2 to TRBJ1-5; weak D call: TRBD1 (6 bases). Looked up from germline, CDR1 is LGHNA and CDR2 is YNFKEQ. Trimming left V 2 bases short and J 6 bases short, with 14 bases between. The CDR3 is 15 amino acids. CDR3 region: CASSQIQGAGQPQHF. The DNA for the CDR3 is TGTGCCAGCAGCCAAATACAGGGAGCCGGTCAGCCCCAGCATTTT.

This clone was observed once. The rearrangement uses TRBV4-1 and TRBJ1-5; the D gene is possibly TRBD1 (5 bases). The V gene's germline CDR1 is MGHRA and CDR2 YSYEKL. The V and J ends lost 2 bases and 10 bases respectively, with 21 bases between them. This CDR3 is built from 16 residues. The CDR3 sequence: CASSQTGGRGYLPQHF. DNA of the CDR3: TGCGCCAGCAGCCAAACGGGAGGACGGGGCTATTTACCCCAGCATTTT.

This clone was observed a single time. The V gene is TRBV2, the J gene TRBJ1-1; a possible D gene is TRBD1 (5 bases). Germline V gene data show CDR1 as SNHLY and CDR2 as FYNNEI. The CDR3 contains 13 residues. V lost 5 bases to trimming and J lost 6 bases, with 13 bases between them. This chain's CDR3 is CASSYTPGAEAFF. The CDR3, as DNA: TGTGCCAGCAGTTACACGCCGGGGGCTGAAGCTTTCTTT.

The chain carries TRBV6-2 or TRBV6-3 and TRBJ2-1, with a possible D match to TRBD2 (5 bases). The CDR3 sequence is 15 residues long. V lost 6 bases and J 3 bases, leaving 15 bases between the germline ends. Per germline, CDR1 MNHEY and CDR2 SVGEGT. The chain's CDR3 is CASSTPIAYYNEQFF. The DNA of the CDR3 is TGTGCCAGCAGCACGCCTATAGCGTACTACAATGAGCAGTTCTTC.

This chain links TRBV4-3 with TRBJ1-2; unclear D gene. V shed 2 bases and J shed 0 bases, with 13 bases lying between them. From germline, CDR1 is LGHNA and CDR2 YSLEER. The CDR3 runs 16 residues. CDR3 region: CASSQKYTETNYGYTF. In DNA form, the CDR3 reads TGCGCCAGCAGCCAAAAATACACAGAGACTAACTATGGCTACACCTTC.

J is TRBJ1-1 and V is TRBV12-3 or TRBV12-4; a possible D gene is TRBD1 (5 bases). Trimming pared 3 bases from V and 12 bases from J, leaving 17 bases between. CDR3 length: 13 residues. CDR3 bases: TGTGCCAGCAGTTTGCGGGGCAGGCCTTCGTCTTTCTTT. Protein product: CASSLRGRPSSFF.

This chain links TRBV5-1 with TRBJ1-2; possible D gene TRBD1, 5 bases. V was shortened by 4 bases and J by 6 bases, with 16 bases between the two germline ends. Germline V gives CDR1 SGHRS, CDR2 YFSETQ. The length of the CDR3 is 14 residues. The CDR3 region has the DNA TGCGCCAGCAGCGAATTTGCGACAGTCGATGGCTACACCTTC. This encodes CASSEFATVDGYTF.

CDR3 loop: CATSGGIGNQPQHF. The CDR3 nucleotides read TGTGCCACCTCCGGGGGGATCGGCAATCAGCCCCAGCATTTT. The chain recombines TRBV27 with TRBJ1-5; the D gene is possibly TRBD1 (5 bases). The germline CDR1 and CDR2 sequences are MNHEY and SMNVEV (reference sequence). V shed 10 bases and J shed 2 bases, with 15 bases lying between them. There are 14 residues in the CDR3.

The chain has TRBV28 and TRBJ1-1, with 9 bases that match TRBD1. The CDR3 loop spans 15 amino acids. The germline gives CDR1 MDHEN, CDR2 SYDVKM. V lost 5 bases to trimming and J lost 4 bases; unmatched junction nucleotides: 8. CDR3 sequence reads: CASSENRGRSTEAFF. Written as DNA, the CDR3 is TGTGCCAGCAGTGAAAACAGGGGGCGAAGCACTGAAGCTTTCTTT. The full variable domain, rest sourced from reference TRBV28 and TRBJ1-1, is DVKVTQSSRYLVKRTGEKVFLECVQDMDHENMFWYRQDPGLGLRLIYFSYDVKMKEKGDIPEGYSVSREKKERFSLILESASTNQTSMYLCASSENRGRSTEAFFGQGTRLTVV.

For this clone: One end of the junction fails to match germline, which may point to a read error. The chain employs TRBV7-7 and TRBJ1-2; perhaps TRBD1 as D (5 bases). The CDR3 has 14 amino acids. CDR1 is SSHAT and CDR2 is FNYEAQ in the germline V gene (reference sequence). The CDR3 nucleotides are TGTGCTAGCAGCCCGATCACAGGATCCTATGGCTACACCTTC. Its protein product is CASSPITGSYGYTF.

The rearrangement links TRBV6-5 to TRBJ1-5, with D possibly matching TRBD1 (5 bases). Germline-derived CDR1 and CDR2 are MNHEY and SVGAGI. The CDR3 runs 13 residues. V lost 4 bases to trimming and J lost 6 bases, with 10 bases between them. CDR3 DNA sequence: TGTGCCAGCAGTTTCAGGGCAGGTCAGCCCCAGCATTTT. It yields the protein CASSFRAGQPQHF.

Only one count was recorded for this clone. This chain links TRBV28 with TRBJ2-1; 7 nucleotides line up with TRBD1. CDR3 length equals 13 residues. V lost 7 bases to trimming and J lost 4 bases; unmatched junction nucleotides: 4. Germline values: CDR1 MDHEN, CDR2 SYDVKM. The CDR3 nucleotides are TGTGCCAGCACGGGACAGCTATACAATGAGCAGTTCTTC. Its translation is CASTGQLYNEQFF. Full variable domain (rest looked up from reference TRBV28 and TRBJ2-1): DVKVTQSSRYLVKRTGEKVFLECVQDMDHENMFWYRQDPGLGLRLIYFSYDVKMKEKGDIPEGYSVSREKKERFSLILESASTNQTSMYLCASTGQLYNEQFFGPGTRLTVL.

This rearrangement joins TRBV6-2 or TRBV6-3 to TRBJ1-2, with a tentative D call TRBD1 (5 bases). The length of the CDR3 is 17 residues. The V end lost 4 bases, the J end lost 1 base, and 19 bases lay between the germline ends. The germline V gene has CDR1 MNHEY and CDR2 SVGEGT. CDR3 amino acids: CASSSRGMTDSNYGYTF. CDR3 nucleotides: TGTGCCAGCAGTTCCCGCGGGATGACAGATAGTAACTATGGCTACACCTTC.

This clone was seen only once. V and J are TRBV5-6 and TRBJ1-3; D is ambiguous. The CDR3 is 13 residues long. The V gene's germline CDR1 is SGHDT and CDR2 YYEEEE. V was trimmed by 2 bases and J by 8 bases, leaving 11 bases between them. The CDR3 loop is CASSFGDPDTIYF. The DNA for the CDR3 is TGTGCCAGCAGCTTCGGAGATCCGGACACCATATATTTT.

The J gene is TRBJ2-1, the V gene TRBV28; TRBD1 agrees at 7 bases. This CDR3 comprises 13 residues. With 5 bases clipped from V and 9 bases from J, the junction kept 7 bases outside the gene matches. CDR1 and CDR2 (germline): MDHEN, SYDVKM. The CDR3 sequence: CASSEGQQSEQFF. The CDR3 DNA reads TGTGCCAGCAGTGAGGGACAGCAAAGTGAGCAGTTCTTC.

This chain links TRBV18 with TRBJ2-1; 11 nucleotides align to TRBD2. The CDR3 runs 17 residues. J lost 5 bases, V lost 0 bases, and 6 bases had no gene match. In germline, CDR1 is KGHSH, CDR2 LQKENI. This chain's CDR3 is CASSPPVAGGPNNEQFF. CDR3 in DNA: TGTGCCAGCTCACCACCTGTAGCGGGGGGGCCGAACAATGAGCAGTTCTTC.

The CDR3 region is CASSLGQGYGYTF. CDR3 nucleotides: TGTGCCAGCAGTTTAGGACAGGGGTATGGCTACACCTTC. The chain uses TRBV28 and TRBJ1-2; TRBD1 matches at 9 bases. CDR1 is MDHEN and CDR2 is SYDVKM in the germline V gene. V trimming: 2 bases; J trimming: 5 bases; junction bases outside the gene matches: 0. The CDR3 spans 13 residues.

Written as DNA, the CDR3 is TGTGCCAGCAGCTTAGCAGGGGGTAGGGAGCAGTTCTTC. This codes for CASSLAGGREQFF. The chain recombines TRBV11-3 with TRBJ2-1, with 7 nucleotides matching TRBD1. V shed 1 base, J shed 10 bases, and the junction held 4 bases outside the gene matches. From germline, CDR1 is SGHNT and CDR2 YENEEA. This CDR3 is 13 amino acids long.

This chain uses TRBV14 with TRBJ1-5; possible D gene TRBD1, 6 bases. V gave up 3 bases and J gave up 7 bases, with 22 bases separating them. Germline values: CDR1 SGHDN, CDR2 FVKESK. The CDR3 spans 17 residues. CDR3 in DNA: TGTGCCAGCAGCCACTTTAGGGGGAATCGGTGTGAACAGCCCCAGCATTTT. Protein: CASSHFRGNRCEQPQHF.

Of note for this clone: The sample holds other DNA sequences that translate to the same CDR3. The chain uses TRBV5-1 and TRBJ1-2; TRBD1 matches 8 bases. Germline CDR1 reads SGHRS; CDR2 reads YFSETQ. Losses at the gene ends were 4 bases for V and 2 bases for J; bases not matched to a gene: 4. The CDR3 is made up of 14 amino acids. Here the CDR3 reads CASSPTGGNYGYTF. The CDR3 coding sequence is TGCGCCAGCAGCCCCACAGGGGGGAACTATGGCTACACCTTC.